This T cell receptor beta chain comes out of a study of beta chain features in type 1 diabetes. Overall study results and limits: Insertions were fewer and deletions more numerous at VDJ junctions in type 1 diabetes patients. When Type 1 diabetes patients were examined, their TCRB CDR3s proved moderately but significantly shorter in all four CD4+ subsets. cDNA sequencing could over-represent cells with high TCR expression. In comparison with healthy donors, patients had naive, central memory and Treg TCRB repertoires that appeared more similar.

Isolated RNA was reverse transcribed in full, so expressed TCRB transcripts were sequenced. TCRdb's copy holds only in-frame clones and misses some; the assay was immunoSEQ multiplex PCR. The table shows 200,000 to 300,000 clones, with around 13% occurring only once. As concerns this clone: The antigen remains undetermined.

CDR3 length: 15 residues. J was trimmed by 1 base and V by 6 bases; bases with no gene match: 6. CDR1 is MNHEY and CDR2 is SVGAGI in the germline V gene. Sequencing used naive CD4+ T cells from blood. J is TRBJ2-7 and V is TRBV6-5; 10 nucleotides match TRBD1. The sequence derives from a man aged 25-40 years with type 1 diabetes. CDR3 loop: CASRVRDRGSYEQYF. CDR3 nucleotides: TGTGCCAGCAGGGTCCGGGACAGGGGTTCCTACGAGCAGTACTTC.